The rows below give T cell receptor beta chains drawn from one sample of a study of blood T cell repertoires in COVID-19. Repertoires were generated with immunoSEQ multiplex PCR, while TCRdb's copy carries only in-frame clones and drops some. The data hold 90,000 to 120,000 clones, with roughly 82% observed a single time. Specimen: peripheral blood. The receptors stem from a man between 60 and 70 years old with acute or convalescent COVID-19. The CDR3 runs from the conserved cysteine through the conserved F or W. The order of the fields is V gene, D gene, J gene, clone size, CDR3 DNA, CDR3 protein. A D gene is named only where the DNA matches it firmly. The size of a clone is reported for some rows only, either as once, few or many, or as a class for expanded clones.

TRBV5-6	TRBD1	TRBJ2-4	.	TGTGCCAGCAGCCTAGGACAGGGGGTCATTGCCAAAAACATTCAGTACTTC	CASSLGQGVIAKNIQYF
TRBV2	TRBD2	TRBJ2-2	.	TGTGCCAGCAAGCGATCTAGCGGGGCGAACACCGGGGAGCTGTTTTTT	CASKRSSGANTGELFF
TRBV19	TRBD1	TRBJ2-5	.	TGTGCCAGTAGTAGGGGACAGGGATGGGAGACCCAGTACTTC	CASSRGQGWETQYF
TRBV7-3	TRBD1	TRBJ2-7	.	TGTGCCAGCAGCTTTGGGACAGGGATGGCCGAGCAGTACTTC	CASSFGTGMAEQYF
TRBV3-1/TRBV3-2	.	TRBJ1-5	few	TGTGCCAGCAGCCATTTCGGGGATCAGCCCCAGCATTTT	CASSHFGDQPQHF
TRBV19	.	TRBJ2-7	.	TGTGCCAGTAGTTATAATCGGGCGGGACTGATTTACGAGCAGTACTTC	CASSYNRAGLIYEQYF
TRBV7-2	TRBD1	TRBJ1-5	.	TGTGCCAGCAGCTTCCAGACGGGACAGGGGGCTACCCAGCATTTT	CASSFQTGQGATQHF
TRBV10-3	.	TRBJ2-7	.	TGTGCCATCAGTGTTAGCGGCGAGCAGTACTTC	CAISVSGEQYF
TRBV2	.	TRBJ1-5	.	TGTGCCAGCAGTGAAGCGTTCGGGGATAGCCAGCCCCAGCATTTT	CASSEAFGDSQPQHF
TRBV4-3	TRBD2	TRBJ2-1	.	TGCGCCAGCAGCCAAGATCCTAGCGGAAGGGATGAGCAGTTCTTC	CASSQDPSGRDEQFF
TRBV6-2/TRBV6-3	.	TRBJ2-2	.	TGTGCCAGCAGACCTAGCGTAGGCGGGGAGCTGTTTTTT	CASRPSVGGELFF
TRBV5-1	.	TRBJ1-1	once	TGCGCCAGCAGCGACGGACAGCCGAACACTGAAGCTTTCTTT	CASSDGQPNTEAFF
TRBV6-2/TRBV6-3	.	TRBJ1-5	.	TGTGCCAGCAGTCCGGGCCGGCGAGGGAATCAGCCCCAGCATTTT	CASSPGRRGNQPQHF
TRBV5-1	TRBD2	TRBJ2-7	.	TGCGCCAGCAGCTTGGCTAGCGGGCACCCCTACGAGCAGTACTTC	CASSLASGHPYEQYF
TRBV5-1	.	TRBJ1-2	.	TGCGCCAGCAGCAGCGGACAGCCCACCTATGGCTACACCTTC	CASSSGQPTYGYTF
TRBV7-6	.	TRBJ2-7	.	TGTGCCAGCAGCTTTTACAGTACCTACGAGCAGTACTTC	CASSFYSTYEQYF
TRBV4-2	TRBD2	TRBJ2-3	.	TGTGCCAGCAGCCAAGGGACTAGCGGAAACACAGATACGCAGTATTTT	CASSQGTSGNTDTQYF
TRBV18	.	TRBJ1-2	.	TGTGCCAGCTCACCATCCAGGGATAATGGCTACACCTTC	CASSPSRDNGYTF
TRBV5-1	TRBD1	TRBJ1-1	.	TGCGCCAGCAGCTTGTCACCAGGGGGTATGTACACTGAAGCTTTCTTT	CASSLSPGGMYTEAFF
TRBV5-1	.	TRBJ1-2	.	TGCGCCAGCACCCCTGGAGTCCGCGGGCTGGGTGGCTACACCTTC	CASTPGVRGLGGYTF
TRBV28	TRBD1	TRBJ1-5	few	TGTGCCAGCAGTTTTGACAGGGGCTTAGGGAGGCCCCAGCATTTT	CASSFDRGLGRPQHF
TRBV2	.	TRBJ1-1	.	TGTGCCAGCAGCGACGGACAATTCGGTGAAGCTTTCTTT	CASSDGQFGEAFF
TRBV7-6	TRBD2	TRBJ2-5	.	TGTGCCAGCAGCGCTAGCGGGATAGAGACCCAGTACTTC	CASSASGIETQYF
TRBV6-5	.	TRBJ2-7	.	TGTGCCAGCAGTTACCGAGAAAAGCAGGGGTACGAGCAGTACTTC	CASSYREKQGYEQYF
TRBV6-5	TRBD1	TRBJ2-7	few	TGTGCCAGTCTCAAACCTGGACAGGGGGGAGAGCAGTACTTC	CASLKPGQGGEQYF
TRBV7-9	.	TRBJ1-1	few	TGTGCCAGCAGCTTAGTAGCTCGTTGGGAGGGCAGGGACACTGAAGCTTTCTTT	CASSLVARWEGRDTEAFF
TRBV12-3/TRBV12-4	.	TRBJ1-2	.	TGTGCCAGCAGTTCCTCAGGAGGTGGCTACACCTTC	CASSSSGGGYTF
TRBV14	.	TRBJ1-4	once	TGTGCCAGCAGCCAAGTTAGGGGAGAAAAACTGTTTTTT	CASSQVRGEKLFF
TRBV30	TRBD2	TRBJ2-5	.	TGTGCCTGGGCGGGGGGATCCCGGGAGACCCAGTACTTC	CAWAGGSRETQYF
TRBV5-1	TRBD1	TRBJ1-2	.	TGCGCCAGCAGCCTCCGGACAGGGACCTCCGGCTACACCTTC	CASSLRTGTSGYTF
TRBV6-5	TRBD1	TRBJ1-4	few	TGTGCCAGCAGTTACTCGACAGGGGCGGGGGAAAAACTGTTTTTT	CASSYSTGAGEKLFF
TRBV9	.	TRBJ2-3	.	TGTGCCAGCGGGCGCGATACCACAGATACGCAGTATTTT	CASGRDTTDTQYF
TRBV6-5	TRBD1	TRBJ1-2	once	TGTGCCAGCAGTTACGCCTTCGGGGACAGGGGTGGCTACACCTTC	CASSYAFGDRGGYTF
TRBV28	TRBD1	TRBJ2-7	.	TGTGCCAGCAGTTCCCCCGGGACAGGGACCTACGAGCAGTACTTC	CASSSPGTGTYEQYF
TRBV5-6	.	TRBJ1-1	.	TGTGCCAGCATCACAGGGTCGAGCTCAGGAGGAGCTTTCTTT	CASITGSSSGGAFF
TRBV29-1	.	TRBJ2-4	.	TGCAGCGTTGAAATGCAGGGGGGAAACATTCAGTACTTC	CSVEMQGGNIQYF